Below, one T cell receptor beta chain is given with its context. As yet, its antigen is unknown. The entry originates in a study of PD-L1 blockade in urothelial cancer. On the study more broadly: Patients went on atezolizumab in the mid-2010s, receiving 1,200 mg intravenously every 3 weeks. Males with bladder-origin urothelial cancer made up about 85% of the 29 patients. There were a median of about 140,000 T cells in blood samples. Study-wide points: Pretreatment TCR clonality in blood under the median foretold superior survival.

As for time point: pretreatment peripheral blood. CDR1 and CDR2 (germline): SGHVS, FQNEAQ. The ends were cut back, 2 bases at V and 3 bases at J, with 10 bases in the middle. CDR3 length: 14 residues. The data were produced by immunoSEQ multiplex PCR, yet TCRdb's version contains in-frame clones alone and is incomplete. The table lists 30,000 to 40,000 clones, around 85% of them singletons. The sequences come from PBMCs, collected around atezolizumab (anti-PD-L1) treatment. The source is a man at least 80 years old with urothelial cancer. The V gene is TRBV7-8, the J gene TRBJ1-2, with D perhaps matching TRBD1 (5 bases). This chain's CDR3 is CASSLSWGHYGYTF. DNA of the CDR3: TGTGCCAGCAGCTTATCCTGGGGCCACTATGGCTACACCTTC. The full variable domain, in which reference TRBV7-8 and TRBJ1-2 provide the parts outside the CDR3, is GAGVSQSPRYKVAKRGQDVALRCDPISGHVSLFWYQQALGQGPEFLTYFQNEAQLDKSGLPSDRFFAERPEGSVSTLKIQRTQQEDSAVYLCASSLSWGHYGYTFGSGTRLTVV.